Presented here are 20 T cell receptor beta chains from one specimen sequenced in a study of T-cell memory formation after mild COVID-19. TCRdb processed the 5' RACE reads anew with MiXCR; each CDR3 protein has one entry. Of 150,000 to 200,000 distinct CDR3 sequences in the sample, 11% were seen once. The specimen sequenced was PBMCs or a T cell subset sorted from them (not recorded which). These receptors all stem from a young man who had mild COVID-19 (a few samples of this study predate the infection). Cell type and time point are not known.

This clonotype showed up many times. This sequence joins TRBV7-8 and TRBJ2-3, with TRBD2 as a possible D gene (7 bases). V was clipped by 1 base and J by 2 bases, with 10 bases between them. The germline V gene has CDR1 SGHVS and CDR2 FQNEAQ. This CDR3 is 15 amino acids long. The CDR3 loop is CASSLGGGATDTQYF. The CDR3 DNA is TGTGCCAGCAGCTTAGGCGGGGGCGCCACAGATACGCAGTATTTT. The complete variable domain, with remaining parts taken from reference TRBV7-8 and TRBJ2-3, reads GAGVSQSPRYKVAKRGQDVALRCDPISGHVSLFWYQQALGQGPEFLTYFQNEAQLDKSGLPSDRFFAERPEGSVSTLKIQRTQQEDSAVYLCASSLGGGATDTQYFGPGTRLTVL.

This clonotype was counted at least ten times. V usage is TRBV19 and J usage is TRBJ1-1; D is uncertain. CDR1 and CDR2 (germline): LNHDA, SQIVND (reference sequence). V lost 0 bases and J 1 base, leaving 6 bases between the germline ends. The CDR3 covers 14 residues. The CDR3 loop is CASSIDGRNTEAFF. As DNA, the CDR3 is TGTGCCAGTAGTATAGACGGACGGAACACTGAAGCTTTCTTT.

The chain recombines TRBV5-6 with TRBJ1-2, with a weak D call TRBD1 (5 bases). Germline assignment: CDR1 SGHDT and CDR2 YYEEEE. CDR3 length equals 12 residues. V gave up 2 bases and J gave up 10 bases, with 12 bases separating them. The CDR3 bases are TGTGCCAGCAGCTTCGACAGAACCTCCTACACCTTC. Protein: CASSFDRTSYTF. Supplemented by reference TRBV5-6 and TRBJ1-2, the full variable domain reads DAGVTQSPTHLIKTRGQQVTLRCSPKSGHDTVSWYQQALGQGPQFIFQYYEEEERQRGNFPDRFSGHQFPNYSSELNVNALLLGDSALYLCASSFDRTSYTFGSGTRLTVV.

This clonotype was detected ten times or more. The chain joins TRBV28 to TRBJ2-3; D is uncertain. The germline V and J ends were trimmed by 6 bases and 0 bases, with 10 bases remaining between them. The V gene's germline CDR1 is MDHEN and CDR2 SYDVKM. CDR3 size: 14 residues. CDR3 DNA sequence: TGTGCCAGCAGCCGTCAACCTAGCACAGATACGCAGTATTTT. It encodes CASSRQPSTDTQYF.

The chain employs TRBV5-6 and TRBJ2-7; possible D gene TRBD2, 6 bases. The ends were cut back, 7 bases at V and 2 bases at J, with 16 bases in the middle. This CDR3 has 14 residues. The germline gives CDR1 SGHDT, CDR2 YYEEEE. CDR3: CASAPKTGAYEQYV. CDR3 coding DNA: TGTGCCAGCGCCCCGAAGACGGGGGCCTACGAGCAGTACGTC.

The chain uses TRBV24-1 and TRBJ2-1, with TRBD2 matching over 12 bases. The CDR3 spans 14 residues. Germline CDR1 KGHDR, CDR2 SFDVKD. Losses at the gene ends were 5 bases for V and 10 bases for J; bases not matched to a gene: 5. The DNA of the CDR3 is TGTGCCACCAGTGGGACTAGCGGGAATCAAGAGCAGTTCTTC. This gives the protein CATSGTSGNQEQFF.

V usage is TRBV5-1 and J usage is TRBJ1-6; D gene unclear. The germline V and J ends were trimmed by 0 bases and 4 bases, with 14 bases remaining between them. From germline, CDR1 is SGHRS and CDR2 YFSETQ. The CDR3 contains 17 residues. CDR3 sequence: CASSLGLPTGYNSPLHF. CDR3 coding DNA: TGCGCCAGCAGCTTGGGTCTTCCCACCGGATATAATTCACCCCTCCACTTT.

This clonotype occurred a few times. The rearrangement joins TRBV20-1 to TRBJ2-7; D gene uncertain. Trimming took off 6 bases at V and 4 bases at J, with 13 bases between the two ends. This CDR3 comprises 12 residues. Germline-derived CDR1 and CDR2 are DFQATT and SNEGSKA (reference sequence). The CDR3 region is CSAKGGIYEQYF. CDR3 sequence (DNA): TGCAGTGCCAAAGGCGGTATTTACGAGCAGTACTTC.

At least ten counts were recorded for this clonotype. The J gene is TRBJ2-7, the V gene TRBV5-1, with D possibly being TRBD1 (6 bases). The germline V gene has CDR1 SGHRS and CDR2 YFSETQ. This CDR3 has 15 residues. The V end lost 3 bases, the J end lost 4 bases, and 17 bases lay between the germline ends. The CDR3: CASSYISGTRYEQYF. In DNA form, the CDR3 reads TGCGCCAGCAGCTATATCTCGGGGACACGGTACGAGCAGTACTTC.

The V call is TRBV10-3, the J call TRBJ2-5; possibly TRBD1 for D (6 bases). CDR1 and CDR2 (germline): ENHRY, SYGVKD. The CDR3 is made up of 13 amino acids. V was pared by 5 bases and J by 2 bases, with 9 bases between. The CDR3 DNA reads TGTGCCATCAGTCTGAGGGGGCAAGAGACCCAGTACTTC. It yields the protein CAISLRGQETQYF.

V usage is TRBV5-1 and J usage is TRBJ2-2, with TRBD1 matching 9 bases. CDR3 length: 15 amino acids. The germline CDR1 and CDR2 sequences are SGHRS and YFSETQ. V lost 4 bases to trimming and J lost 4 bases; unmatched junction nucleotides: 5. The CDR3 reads CASSPRGQGTGELFF. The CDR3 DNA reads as TGCGCCAGCAGCCCCCGGGGACAGGGCACCGGGGAGCTGTTTTTT.

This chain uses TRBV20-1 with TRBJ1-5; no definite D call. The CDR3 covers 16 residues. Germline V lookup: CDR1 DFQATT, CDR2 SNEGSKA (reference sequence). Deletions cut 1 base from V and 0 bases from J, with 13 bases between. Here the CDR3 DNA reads TGCAGTGCTAGAGGCCCTGGGCAGAATAGCAATCAGCCCCAGCATTTT. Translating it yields CSARGPGQNSNQPQHF.

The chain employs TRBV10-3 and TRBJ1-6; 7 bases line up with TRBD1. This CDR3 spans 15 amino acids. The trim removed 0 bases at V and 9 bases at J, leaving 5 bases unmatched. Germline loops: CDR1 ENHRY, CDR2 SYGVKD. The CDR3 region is CAISESGRGGSPLHF. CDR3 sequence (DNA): TGTGCCATCAGTGAGTCTGGCAGGGGGGGTTCACCCCTCCACTTT.

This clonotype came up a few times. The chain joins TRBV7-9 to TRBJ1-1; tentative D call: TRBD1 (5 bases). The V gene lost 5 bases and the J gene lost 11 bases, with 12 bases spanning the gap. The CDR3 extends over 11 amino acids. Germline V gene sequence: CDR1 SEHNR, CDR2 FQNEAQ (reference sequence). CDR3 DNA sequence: TGTGCCAGCAGCGCCCGAGAGGGGGCTTTCTTT. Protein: CASSAREGAFF.

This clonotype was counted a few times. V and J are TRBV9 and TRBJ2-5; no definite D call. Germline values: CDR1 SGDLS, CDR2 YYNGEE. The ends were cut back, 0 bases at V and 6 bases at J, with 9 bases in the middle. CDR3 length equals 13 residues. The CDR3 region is CASSVDGEKTQYF. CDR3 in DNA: TGTGCCAGCAGCGTAGATGGGGAAAAGACCCAGTACTTC.

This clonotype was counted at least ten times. CDR3 loop: CASSLWGSNEKLFF. CDR3 in DNA: TGTGCCAGCAGTTTGTGGGGGTCCAATGAAAAACTGTTTTTT. V and J are TRBV12-3 or TRBV12-4 and TRBJ1-4, with D tentatively TRBD1 (5 bases). This CDR3 spans 14 amino acids. Between the trimmed V and J ends, which lost 3 bases and 5 bases, there was a span of 10 bases.

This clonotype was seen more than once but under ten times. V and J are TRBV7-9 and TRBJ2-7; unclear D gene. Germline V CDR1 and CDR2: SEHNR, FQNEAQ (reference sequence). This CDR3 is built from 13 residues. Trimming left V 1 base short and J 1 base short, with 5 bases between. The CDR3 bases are TGTGCCAGCAGCTTAGTTCCGTCCTACGAGCAGTACTTC. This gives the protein CASSLVPSYEQYF.

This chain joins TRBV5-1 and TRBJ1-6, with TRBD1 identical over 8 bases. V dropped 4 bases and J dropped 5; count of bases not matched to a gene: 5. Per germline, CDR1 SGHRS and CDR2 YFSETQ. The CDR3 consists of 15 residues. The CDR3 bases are TGCGCCAGCAGCCCGCAGGGGGCGGATAATTCACCCCTCCACTTT. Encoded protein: CASSPQGADNSPLHF.

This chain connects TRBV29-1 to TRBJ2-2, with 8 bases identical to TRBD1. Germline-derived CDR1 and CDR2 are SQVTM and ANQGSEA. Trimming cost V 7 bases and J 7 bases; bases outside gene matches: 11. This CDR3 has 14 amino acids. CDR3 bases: TGCAGCGCACGCACAGGGGGGAAGGACGGGGAGCTGTTTTTT. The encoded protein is CSARTGGKDGELFF.

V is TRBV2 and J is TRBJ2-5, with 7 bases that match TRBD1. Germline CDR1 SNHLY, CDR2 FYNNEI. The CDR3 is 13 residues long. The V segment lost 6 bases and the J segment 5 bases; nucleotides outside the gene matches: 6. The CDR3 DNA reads TGTGCCAGCAGAGGGGGCTGGGATGAGACCCAGTACTTC. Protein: CASRGGWDETQYF.